Listed below are T cell receptor beta chains from one sample, sequenced in a study of T cells in Graves' hyperthyroidism and ophthalmopathy. TCRdb re-called the multiplex PCR reads with MiXCR, one entry per CDR3 protein. The sample records 600,000 to 800,000 distinct CDR3 sequences, roughly a third being singletons. Sequenced sample: blood. These receptors were collected from a woman aged 40 to 55 with Graves' hyperthyroidism. Each CDR3 is given with its conserved first and last residue. The D gene is left open where the match is weak. Clone size is stated in some rows and not others, as once, few, many or a class when expanded.

CDR3 length: 12
J gene: TRBJ2-5
D gene: NA
clone size: NA
V gene: TRBV10-3
CDR3 DNA: TGTGCCATCAGTGAGCTGGGGCAGCCCCAGTACTTC
CDR3 protein: CAISELGQPQYF

CDR3 length: 15
J gene: TRBJ1-1
D gene: TRBD1
clone size: few
V gene: TRBV19
CDR3 DNA: TGTGCCAGTAGTTGGGGGGACAGGGGTCTGAATGAAGCTTTCTTT
CDR3 protein: CASSWGDRGLNEAFF

CDR3 length: 12
J gene: TRBJ2-5
D gene: TRBD1
clone size: NA
V gene: TRBV7-2
CDR3 DNA: TGTGCTAGCAGGGGGCGCAGGGAGACCCAGTACTTC
CDR3 protein: CASRGRRETQYF

CDR3 length: 12
J gene: TRBJ1-1
D gene: NA
clone size: few
V gene: TRBV7-2
CDR3 DNA: TGTGCCAGCAGCTTAGGTCAGAAAGAAGCTTTCTTT
CDR3 protein: CASSLGQKEAFF

CDR3 length: 14
J gene: TRBJ2-7
D gene: NA
clone size: few
V gene: TRBV6-2/TRBV6-3
CDR3 DNA: TGTGCCAGCAGTTACCTTCTAGGGGGCTACGAGCAGTACTTC
CDR3 protein: CASSYLLGGYEQYF

CDR3 length: 14
J gene: TRBJ2-7
D gene: NA
clone size: many
V gene: TRBV20-1
CDR3 DNA: TGCAGTGCCGAACGAGAGGGGCTATACTACGAGCAGTACTTC
CDR3 protein: CSAEREGLYYEQYF

CDR3 length: 15
J gene: TRBJ1-5
D gene: TRBD1
clone size: many
V gene: TRBV20-1
CDR3 DNA: TGCAGTGCTAGAAGGGCAGGGGGCAGCAATCAGCCCCAGCATTTT
CDR3 protein: CSARRAGGSNQPQHF

CDR3 length: 15
J gene: TRBJ1-5
D gene: NA
clone size: NA
V gene: TRBV7-2
CDR3 DNA: TGTGCCAGCAGGAGAAGCGGGGGGTACAATCAGCCCCAGCATTTT
CDR3 protein: CASRRSGGYNQPQHF

CDR3 length: 17
J gene: TRBJ1-4
D gene: NA
clone size: few
V gene: TRBV13
CDR3 DNA: TGTGCCAGCAGTTACGCCCAGGGATTTGCAACTAATGAAAAACTGTTTTTT
CDR3 protein: CASSYAQGFATNEKLFF

CDR3 length: 15
J gene: TRBJ2-7
D gene: TRBD2
clone size: many
V gene: TRBV10-3
CDR3 DNA: TGTGCCATCAGTCGACAGCGGGAGCCTTCCTACGAGCAGTACTTC
CDR3 protein: CAISRQREPSYEQYF

CDR3 length: 15
J gene: TRBJ1-3
D gene: TRBD1
clone size: NA
V gene: TRBV6-1
CDR3 DNA: TGTGCCAGCGAGAGACCTCAGGGGGCCGGAAACACCATATATTTT
CDR3 protein: CASERPQGAGNTIYF

CDR3 length: 17
J gene: TRBJ2-2
D gene: NA
clone size: once
V gene: TRBV6-4
CDR3 DNA: TGTGCCAGCAGTGAGGGAAGGGTCGCATCCCACACCGGGAAGCTGTTTTTT
CDR3 protein: CASSEGRVASHTGKLFF

CDR3 length: 16
J gene: TRBJ1-1
D gene: TRBD1
clone size: once
V gene: TRBV7-6
CDR3 DNA: TGTGCCAGCAGCTTACGGACCGGGGGAACAGGGGATGAAGCTCTCTTT
CDR3 protein: CASSLRTGGTGDEALF

CDR3 length: 13
J gene: TRBJ1-2
D gene: NA
clone size: many
V gene: TRBV7-9
CDR3 DNA: TGTGCCAGCAGCCTACCAGGGTGGTATGGCTACACCTTC
CDR3 protein: CASSLPGWYGYTF

CDR3 length: 15
J gene: TRBJ1-3
D gene: NA
clone size: many
V gene: TRBV6-5
CDR3 DNA: TGTGCCAGCAGTTACTCCAGGGCTATTGGAAACACCATATATTTT
CDR3 protein: CASSYSRAIGNTIYF

CDR3 length: 15
J gene: TRBJ2-1
D gene: NA
clone size: NA
V gene: TRBV7-6
CDR3 DNA: TGTGCCAGCAGCTTAGGGGGGGCGGCCTTCAATGAGCAGTTCTTC
CDR3 protein: CASSLGGAAFNEQFF

CDR3 length: 15
J gene: TRBJ1-2
D gene: NA
clone size: many
V gene: TRBV7-2
CDR3 DNA: TGCGCCAGCAGCTTGGAAGGGGGAGCTAACTATGGCTACACCTTC
CDR3 protein: CASSLEGGANYGYTF

CDR3 length: 16
J gene: TRBJ2-5
D gene: TRBD2
clone size: NA
V gene: TRBV20-1
CDR3 DNA: TGCAGTGCTAGAGATCCTCGGGGGGGGGGCAATCAGCCCCAGTACTTC
CDR3 protein: CSARDPRGGGNQPQYF

CDR3 length: 12
J gene: TRBJ1-1
D gene: NA
clone size: NA
V gene: TRBV24-1
CDR3 DNA: TGTGCCACCAGTGAGCGTTCCGGGGCGGCTTTCTTT
CDR3 protein: CATSERSGAAFF

CDR3 length: 16
J gene: TRBJ2-2
D gene: NA
clone size: NA
V gene: TRBV2
CDR3 DNA: TGTGCCAGCAGTGAAGGGGGCCGGCTAAACACCGGGGAGCTGTTTTTT
CDR3 protein: CASSEGGRLNTGELFF

CDR3 length: 14
J gene: TRBJ1-2
D gene: TRBD1
clone size: many
V gene: TRBV12-3/TRBV12-4
CDR3 DNA: TGTGCCAGCAATGGACAGGTTGCTTACTATGGCTACACCTTC
CDR3 protein: CASNGQVAYYGYTF

CDR3 length: 16
J gene: TRBJ1-5
D gene: TRBD1
clone size: NA
V gene: TRBV20-1
CDR3 DNA: TGCAGTGCTAGAGCTACCGCAGGGGGCCTCAATCAGCCCCAGCATTTT
CDR3 protein: CSARATAGGLNQPQHF

CDR3 length: 13
J gene: TRBJ2-7
D gene: NA
clone size: NA
V gene: TRBV6-5
CDR3 DNA: TGTGCCAGCAGTATTGGGGTCTCCTACGAGCAGTACTTC
CDR3 protein: CASSIGVSYEQYF

CDR3 length: 16
J gene: TRBJ1-3
D gene: NA
clone size: once
V gene: TRBV7-2
CDR3 DNA: TGTGCCAGCAGCCCGCTGGGACCGTTCTCTGGAAACACCATATATTTT
CDR3 protein: CASSPLGPFSGNTIYF

CDR3 length: 14
J gene: TRBJ1-5
D gene: NA
clone size: many
V gene: TRBV6-5
CDR3 DNA: TGTGCCAGTAGTCCAGGGCAGTATAATCAGCCCCAGCATTTT
CDR3 protein: CASSPGQYNQPQHF

CDR3 length: 10
J gene: TRBJ1-5
D gene: NA
clone size: NA
V gene: TRBV7-3
CDR3 DNA: TGTGCCCAGGGAGATCAGCCCCAGCATTTT
CDR3 protein: CAQGDQPQHF

CDR3 length: 11
J gene: TRBJ2-7
D gene: NA
clone size: many
V gene: TRBV7-6
CDR3 DNA: TGTGCCAGCAGCTCCCAAGGCGAGCAGTACTTC
CDR3 protein: CASSSQGEQYF

CDR3 length: 14
J gene: TRBJ2-2
D gene: NA
clone size: NA
V gene: TRBV14
CDR3 DNA: TGTGCCAGCAGCCAAGAATGGGGGGCCGGGGAGCTGTTTTTC
CDR3 protein: CASSQEWGAGELFF

CDR3 length: 17
J gene: TRBJ2-5
D gene: TRBD2
clone size: many
V gene: TRBV29-1
CDR3 DNA: TGCAGCGTTTCCCGGACTAGCGGGGGCTGGTACCAAGAGACCCAGTACTTC
CDR3 protein: CSVSRTSGGWYQETQYF

CDR3 length: 15
J gene: TRBJ1-2
D gene: NA
clone size: NA
V gene: TRBV5-6
CDR3 DNA: TGTGCCAGCAGCTTCCTCTCAGTAGCTAACTATGGCTACACCTTC
CDR3 protein: CASSFLSVANYGYTF

CDR3 length: 24
J gene: TRBJ2-2
D gene: NA
clone size: NA
V gene: TRBV7-6
CDR3 DNA: NA
CDR3 protein: CASSLQGSGANVLTFGAGTGELFF

CDR3 length: 15
J gene: TRBJ2-7
D gene: TRBD1
clone size: many
V gene: TRBV7-9
CDR3 DNA: TGTGCCAGCAGCCTCCAGACAGGGGGGACCTACGAGCAGTACTTC
CDR3 protein: CASSLQTGGTYEQYF

CDR3 length: 13
J gene: TRBJ1-2
D gene: NA
clone size: NA
V gene: TRBV10-3
CDR3 DNA: TGTGCCACCGGACAGACAGAATCGGGCGGCTACACCTTC
CDR3 protein: CATGQTESGGYTF

CDR3 length: 13
J gene: TRBJ1-5
D gene: NA
clone size: NA
V gene: TRBV29-1
CDR3 DNA: TGCAGCGTTGAGGGCGGCTACAGTCAGCCCCAGCATTTT
CDR3 protein: CSVEGGYSQPQHF

CDR3 length: 12
J gene: TRBJ1-2
D gene: NA
clone size: NA
V gene: TRBV15
CDR3 DNA: TGTGCCACCAGCAGTAGTAACAGTGGCTACACCTTC
CDR3 protein: CATSSSNSGYTF

CDR3 length: 16
J gene: TRBJ2-1
D gene: NA
clone size: NA
V gene: TRBV7-9
CDR3 DNA: TGTGCCAGCAGCAAAGGGCCAGCGGCGTATAACAATGAGCAGTTCTTC
CDR3 protein: CASSKGPAAYNNEQFF

CDR3 length: 14
J gene: TRBJ1-2
D gene: TRBD1
clone size: many
V gene: TRBV12-3/TRBV12-4
CDR3 DNA: TGTGCCAGCAGCAGCACAGGGGGCGCGAGAGGCTACACCTTC
CDR3 protein: CASSSTGGARGYTF

CDR3 length: 11
J gene: TRBJ2-7
D gene: NA
clone size: many
V gene: TRBV2
CDR3 DNA: TGTGCCAGCAGTGACGTTAACGAGGCGTACTTC
CDR3 protein: CASSDVNEAYF

CDR3 length: 14
J gene: TRBJ2-7
D gene: NA
clone size: NA
V gene: TRBV5-4
CDR3 DNA: TGTGCCAGCGAAAGTTCTGGCTCCGGCTACGAGCAGTACTTC
CDR3 protein: CASESSGSGYEQYF

CDR3 length: 10
J gene: TRBJ1-1
D gene: NA
clone size: few
V gene: TRBV6-2/TRBV6-3
CDR3 DNA: TGTGCCAGCGGACGGACTGAAGCTTTCTTT
CDR3 protein: CASGRTEAFF

CDR3 length: 13
J gene: TRBJ2-7
D gene: NA
clone size: NA
V gene: TRBV6-5
CDR3 DNA: TGTGCCAGCAGTTACTCACAATCCTACGAGCAGTACTTC
CDR3 protein: CASSYSQSYEQYF

CDR3 length: 16
J gene: TRBJ2-7
D gene: TRBD1
clone size: many
V gene: TRBV25-1
CDR3 DNA: TGTGCCAGCAGTGAAAGGGGCCGGACAGGAACCTACGAGCAGTACTTC
CDR3 protein: CASSERGRTGTYEQYF

CDR3 length: 17
J gene: TRBJ2-3
D gene: NA
clone size: few
V gene: TRBV24-1
CDR3 DNA: TGTGCCACCAGTGACACTCTCGGTGGCTCGAGCACAGATACGCAGTATTTT
CDR3 protein: CATSDTLGGSSTDTQYF

CDR3 length: 14
J gene: TRBJ2-7
D gene: TRBD2
clone size: few
V gene: TRBV12-3/TRBV12-4
CDR3 DNA: TGTGCCAGCAGTCCGTCTGCGGGGGGCTACGAGCAGTACTTC
CDR3 protein: CASSPSAGGYEQYF

CDR3 length: 15
J gene: TRBJ1-3
D gene: NA
clone size: NA
V gene: TRBV10-3
CDR3 DNA: TGTGCCATCAGTGAGGGGATCAGCCACGGAAACACCATATATTTT
CDR3 protein: CAISEGISHGNTIYF

CDR3 length: 15
J gene: TRBJ2-5
D gene: NA
clone size: many
V gene: TRBV6-2/TRBV6-3
CDR3 DNA: TGTGCCAGCAGTTACTCGTATATAGGAGGAGAGACCCAGTACTTC
CDR3 protein: CASSYSYIGGETQYF

CDR3 length: 15
J gene: TRBJ2-2
D gene: NA
clone size: NA
V gene: TRBV15
CDR3 DNA: TGTGCCACCAGCGGGGACTGGACGAACACCGGGGAGCTGTTTTTT
CDR3 protein: CATSGDWTNTGELFF

CDR3 length: 12
J gene: TRBJ2-2
D gene: NA
clone size: many
V gene: TRBV15
CDR3 DNA: TGTGCCACCAGCAGAGATACCCCGGAGCTGTTTTTT
CDR3 protein: CATSRDTPELFF

CDR3 length: 14
J gene: TRBJ1-1
D gene: TRBD1
clone size: many
V gene: TRBV10-3
CDR3 DNA: TGTGCCATCAGCGCGACAGGGATAAACACTGAAGCTTTCTTT
CDR3 protein: CAISATGINTEAFF

CDR3 length: 13
J gene: TRBJ2-7
D gene: TRBD1
clone size: many
V gene: TRBV19
CDR3 DNA: TGTGCCAGCAGCTTCGGACAGGGGTACGAGCAGTACTTC
CDR3 protein: CASSFGQGYEQYF

CDR3 length: 14
J gene: TRBJ2-5
D gene: NA
clone size: many
V gene: TRBV10-1
CDR3 DNA: TGCGCCAGCAGTGCGCGGGGTGTGACTGAGACCCAGTACTTC
CDR3 protein: CASSARGVTETQYF

CDR3 length: 14
J gene: TRBJ1-1
D gene: NA
clone size: many
V gene: TRBV15
CDR3 DNA: TGTGCCACCAGCCTGACAGGTGGGAGCACTGAAGCTTTCTTT
CDR3 protein: CATSLTGGSTEAFF

CDR3 length: 18
J gene: TRBJ2-7
D gene: TRBD2
clone size: NA
V gene: TRBV4-1
CDR3 DNA: TGCGCCAGCAGCCTGTCCCCCGGATTAGCGGGGATCGACTACGAGCAGTACTTC
CDR3 protein: CASSLSPGLAGIDYEQYF

CDR3 length: 14
J gene: TRBJ2-2
D gene: NA
clone size: many
V gene: TRBV20-1
CDR3 DNA: TGCAGTGCTAGATGGGATGGTGGCACCGGGGAGCTGTTTTTT
CDR3 protein: CSARWDGGTGELFF

CDR3 length: 13
J gene: TRBJ2-1
D gene: NA
clone size: once
V gene: TRBV7-3
CDR3 DNA: TGTGCCAGCAGCCCCACTAGAGACAGTGAGCAGTTCTTC
CDR3 protein: CASSPTRDSEQFF